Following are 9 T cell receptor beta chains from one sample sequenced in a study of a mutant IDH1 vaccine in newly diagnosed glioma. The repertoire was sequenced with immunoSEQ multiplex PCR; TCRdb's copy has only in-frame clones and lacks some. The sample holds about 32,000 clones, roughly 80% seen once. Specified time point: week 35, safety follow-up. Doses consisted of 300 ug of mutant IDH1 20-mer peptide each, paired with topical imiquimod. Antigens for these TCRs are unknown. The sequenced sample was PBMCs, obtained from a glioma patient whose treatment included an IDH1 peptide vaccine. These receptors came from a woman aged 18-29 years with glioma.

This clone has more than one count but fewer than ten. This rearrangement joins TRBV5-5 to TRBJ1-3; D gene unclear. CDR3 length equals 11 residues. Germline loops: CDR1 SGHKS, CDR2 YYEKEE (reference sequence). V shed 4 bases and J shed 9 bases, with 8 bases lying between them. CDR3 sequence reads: CASSTMGTIYF. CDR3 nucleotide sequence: TGTGCCAGCAGCACCATGGGCACCATATATTTT.

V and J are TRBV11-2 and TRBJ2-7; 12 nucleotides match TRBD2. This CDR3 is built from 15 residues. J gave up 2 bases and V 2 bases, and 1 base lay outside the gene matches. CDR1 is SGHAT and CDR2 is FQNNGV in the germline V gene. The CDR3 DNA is TGTGCCAGCAGCTTAAGACTAGCGGGAGCCTACGAGCAGTACTTC. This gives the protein CASSLRLAGAYEQYF.

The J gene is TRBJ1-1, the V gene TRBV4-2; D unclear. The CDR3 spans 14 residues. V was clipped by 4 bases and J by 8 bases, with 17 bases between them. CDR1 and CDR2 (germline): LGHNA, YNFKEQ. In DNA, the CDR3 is TGTGCCAGCAGCCTAGACCCCATGGCCCTAGAAGCTTTCTTT. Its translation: CASSLDPMALEAFF.

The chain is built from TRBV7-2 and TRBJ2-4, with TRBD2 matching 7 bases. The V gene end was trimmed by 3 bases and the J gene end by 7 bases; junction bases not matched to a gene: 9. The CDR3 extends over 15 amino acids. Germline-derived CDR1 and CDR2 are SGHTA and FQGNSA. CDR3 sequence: CASSLVVREDNIQYF. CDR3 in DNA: TGTGCCAGCAGCTTGGTGGTACGGGAGGACAACATTCAGTACTTC. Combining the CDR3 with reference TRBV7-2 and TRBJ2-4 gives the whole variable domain GAGVSQSPSNKVTEKGKDVELRCDPISGHTALYWYRQSLGQGLEFLIYFQGNSAPDKSGLPSDRFSAERTGGSVSTLTIQRTQQEDSAVYLCASSLVVREDNIQYFGAGTRLSVL.

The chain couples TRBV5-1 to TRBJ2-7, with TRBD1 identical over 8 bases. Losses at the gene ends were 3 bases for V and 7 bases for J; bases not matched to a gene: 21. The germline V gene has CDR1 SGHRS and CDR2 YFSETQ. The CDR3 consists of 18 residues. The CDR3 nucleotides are TGCGCCAGCAGCTACTCTCTCCCCGGACAGGGCCCCCCTAAAGAGCAGTACTTC. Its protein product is CASSYSLPGQGPPKEQYF.

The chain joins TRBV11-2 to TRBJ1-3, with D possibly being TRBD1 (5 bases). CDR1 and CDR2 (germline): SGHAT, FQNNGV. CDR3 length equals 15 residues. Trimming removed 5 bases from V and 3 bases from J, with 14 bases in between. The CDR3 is CASSLRHGGGNTIYF. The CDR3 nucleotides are TGTGCCAGCAGCCTACGACACGGGGGTGGAAACACCATATATTTT.

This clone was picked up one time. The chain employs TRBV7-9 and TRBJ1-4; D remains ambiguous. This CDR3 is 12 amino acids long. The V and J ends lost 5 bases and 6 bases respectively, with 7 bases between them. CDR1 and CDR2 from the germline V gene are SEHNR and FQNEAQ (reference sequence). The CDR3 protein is CASSPLDEKLFF. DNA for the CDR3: TGTGCCAGCAGCCCCCTTGATGAAAAACTGTTTTTT.

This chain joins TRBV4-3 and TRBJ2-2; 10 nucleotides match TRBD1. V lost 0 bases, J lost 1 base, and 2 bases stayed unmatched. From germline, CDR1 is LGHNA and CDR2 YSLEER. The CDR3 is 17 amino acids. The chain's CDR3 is CASSQDGTGVNTGELFF. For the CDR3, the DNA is TGCGCCAGCAGCCAAGATGGGACAGGGGTGAACACCGGGGAGCTGTTTTTT.

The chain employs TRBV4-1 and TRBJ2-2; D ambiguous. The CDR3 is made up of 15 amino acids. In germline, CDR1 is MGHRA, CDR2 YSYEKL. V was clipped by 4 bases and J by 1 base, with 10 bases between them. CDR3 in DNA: TGCGCCAGCAGCCTTGTATCTGTGAACACCGGGGAGCTGTTTTTT. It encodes CASSLVSVNTGELFF.